This T cell receptor (beta chain) was found in a study of PD-1 blockade in classical Hodgkin lymphoma. Broader study findings: Although disease activity or prior therapy may be involved, causes of the repertoire differences remain undefined.

To note about this clone: Antigen unknown.

The germline gives CDR1 MNHNS, CDR2 SASEGT. V lost 1 base and J lost 4, with 10 bases in between. CDR3 length: 14 amino acids. Time point described: newly diagnosed, previously untreated cHL patient sample. Investigators isolated CD4+ T cells from thawed PBMCs through magnetic negative selection. Comparator PBMCs were from newly diagnosed, untreated classical Hodgkin lymphoma. The data were produced by immunoSEQ multiplex PCR, yet TCRdb's version contains in-frame clones alone and is incomplete. The sample consists of about 24,000 clones, about 89% of them appearing once. This sequence was found in a human donor with classical Hodgkin lymphoma. This rearrangement joins TRBV6-1 to TRBJ1-1; no clear D gene. The sample comprised CD4+ T cells from blood. CDR3 residues: CASSEERGITEAFF. The CDR3, as DNA: TGTGCCAGCAGTGAAGAGCGGGGAATCACTGAAGCTTTCTTT.